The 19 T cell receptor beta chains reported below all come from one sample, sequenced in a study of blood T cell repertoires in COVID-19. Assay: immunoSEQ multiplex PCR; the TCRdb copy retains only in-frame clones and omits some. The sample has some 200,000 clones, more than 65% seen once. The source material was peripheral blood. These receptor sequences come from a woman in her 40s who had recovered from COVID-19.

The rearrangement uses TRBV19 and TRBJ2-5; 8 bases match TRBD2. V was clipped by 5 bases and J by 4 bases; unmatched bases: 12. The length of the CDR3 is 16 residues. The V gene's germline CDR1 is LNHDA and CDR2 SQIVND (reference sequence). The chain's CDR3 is CASSYSGAGFGETQYF. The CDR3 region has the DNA TGTGCCAGTAGTTATAGCGGGGCCGGATTTGGAGAGACCCAGTACTTC.

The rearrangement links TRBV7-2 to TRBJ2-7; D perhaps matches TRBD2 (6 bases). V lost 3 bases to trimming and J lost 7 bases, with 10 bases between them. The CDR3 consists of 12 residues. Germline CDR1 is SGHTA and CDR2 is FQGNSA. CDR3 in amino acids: CASSFRAGEQYF. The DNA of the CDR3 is TGTGCCAGCAGCTTTAGGGCGGGGGAGCAGTACTTC.

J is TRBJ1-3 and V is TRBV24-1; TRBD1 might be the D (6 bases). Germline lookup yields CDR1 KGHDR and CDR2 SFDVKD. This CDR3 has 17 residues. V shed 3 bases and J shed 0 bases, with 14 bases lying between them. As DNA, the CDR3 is TGTGCCACCAGTGATACTCCGGGACACAGCTCTGGAAACACCATATATTTT. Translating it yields CATSDTPGHSSGNTIYF.

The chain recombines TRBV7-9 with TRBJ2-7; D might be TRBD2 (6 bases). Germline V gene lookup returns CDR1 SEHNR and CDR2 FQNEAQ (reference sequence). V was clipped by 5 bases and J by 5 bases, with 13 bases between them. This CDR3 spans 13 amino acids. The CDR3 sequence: CASSPRGLHEQYF. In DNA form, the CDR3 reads TGTGCCAGCAGCCCACGGGGACTCCACGAGCAGTACTTC.

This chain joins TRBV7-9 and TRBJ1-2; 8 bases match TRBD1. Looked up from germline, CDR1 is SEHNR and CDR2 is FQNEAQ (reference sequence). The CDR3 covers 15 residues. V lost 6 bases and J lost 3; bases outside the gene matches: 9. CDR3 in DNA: TGTGCCAGCAGACCCTCAGGGGGCGCGGACTATGGCTACACCTTC. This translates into CASRPSGGADYGYTF.

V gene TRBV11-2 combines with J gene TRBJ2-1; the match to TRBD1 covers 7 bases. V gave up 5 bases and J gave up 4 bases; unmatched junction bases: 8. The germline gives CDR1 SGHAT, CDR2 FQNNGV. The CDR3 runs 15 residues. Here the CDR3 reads CASSPDGTEYNEQFF. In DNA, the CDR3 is TGTGCCAGCAGCCCCGACGGGACAGAATACAATGAGCAGTTCTTC.

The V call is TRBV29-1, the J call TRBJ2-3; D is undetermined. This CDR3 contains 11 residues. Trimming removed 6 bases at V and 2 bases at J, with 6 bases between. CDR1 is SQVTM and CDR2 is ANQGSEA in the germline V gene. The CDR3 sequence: CSVSLTDTQYF. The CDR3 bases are TGCAGCGTCTCTCTCACAGATACGCAGTATTTT.

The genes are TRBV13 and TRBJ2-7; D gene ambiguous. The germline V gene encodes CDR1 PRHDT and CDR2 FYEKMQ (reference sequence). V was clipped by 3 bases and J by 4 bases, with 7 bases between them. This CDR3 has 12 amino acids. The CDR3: CASSFLSYEQYF. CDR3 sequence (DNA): TGTGCCAGCAGCTTCCTCAGTTACGAGCAGTACTTC.

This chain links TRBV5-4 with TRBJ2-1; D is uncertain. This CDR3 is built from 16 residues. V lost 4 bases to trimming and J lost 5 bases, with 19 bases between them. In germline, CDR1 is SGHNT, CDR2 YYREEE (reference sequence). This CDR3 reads CASSLAKSRNNNEQFF. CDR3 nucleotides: TGTGCCAGCAGCCTTGCCAAGAGCAGGAACAACAATGAGCAGTTCTTC. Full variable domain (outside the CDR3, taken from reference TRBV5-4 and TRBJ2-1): ETGVTQSPTHLIKTRGQQVTLRCSSQSGHNTVSWYQQALGQGPQFIFQYYREEENGRGNFPPRFSGLQFPNYSSELNVNALELDDSALYLCASSLAKSRNNNEQFFGPGTRLTVL.

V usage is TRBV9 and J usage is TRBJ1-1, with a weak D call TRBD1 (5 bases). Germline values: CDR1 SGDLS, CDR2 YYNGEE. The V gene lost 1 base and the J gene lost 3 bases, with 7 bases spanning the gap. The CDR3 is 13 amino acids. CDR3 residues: CASSVQGDTEAFF. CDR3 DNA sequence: TGTGCCAGCAGCGTACAGGGTGACACTGAAGCTTTCTTT.

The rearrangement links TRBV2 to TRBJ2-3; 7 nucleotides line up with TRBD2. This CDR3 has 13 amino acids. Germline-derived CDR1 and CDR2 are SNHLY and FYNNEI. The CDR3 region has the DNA TGTGCGAAAGGGAGGGGAAGCACAGATACGCAGTATTTT. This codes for CAKGRGSTDTQYF.

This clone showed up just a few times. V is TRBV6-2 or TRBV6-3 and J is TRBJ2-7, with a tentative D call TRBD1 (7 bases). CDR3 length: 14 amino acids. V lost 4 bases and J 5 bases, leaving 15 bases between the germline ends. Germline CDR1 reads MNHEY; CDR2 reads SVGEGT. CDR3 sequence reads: CASSLEGAIHEQYF. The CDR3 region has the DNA TGTGCCAGCAGTTTGGAGGGGGCGATCCACGAGCAGTACTTC.

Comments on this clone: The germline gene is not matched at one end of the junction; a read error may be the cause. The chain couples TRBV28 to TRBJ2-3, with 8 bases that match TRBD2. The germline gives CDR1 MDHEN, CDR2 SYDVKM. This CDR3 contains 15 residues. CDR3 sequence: CATSDAGGSTDTQYF. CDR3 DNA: TGTGCCACCAGTGACGCGGGGGGAAGCACAGATACGCAGTATTTT.

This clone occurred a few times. The CDR3 coding sequence is TGTGCCAGCAGCCGGAGTAGCAATCAGCCCCAGCATTTT. It specifies CASSRSSNQPQHF. The rearrangement joins TRBV5-5 to TRBJ1-5; D is undetermined. This CDR3 is 13 amino acids long. V was clipped by 4 bases and J by 0 bases, with 5 bases between them. CDR1 is SGHKS and CDR2 is YYEKEE in the germline V gene (reference sequence). Filled out from reference TRBV5-5 and TRBJ1-5, the complete variable domain reads DAGVTQSPTHLIKTRGQQVTLRCSPISGHKSVSWYQQVLGQGPQFIFQYYEKEERGRGNFPDRFSARQFPNYSSELNVNALLLGDSALYLCASSRSSNQPQHFGDGTRLSIL.

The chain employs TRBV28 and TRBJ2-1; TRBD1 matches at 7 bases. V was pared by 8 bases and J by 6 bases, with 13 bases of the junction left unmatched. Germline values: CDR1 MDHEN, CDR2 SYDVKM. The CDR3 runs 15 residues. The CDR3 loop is CASCPASDRFNEQFF. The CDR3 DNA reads TGTGCCAGCTGCCCGGCTTCGGACAGGTTCAATGAGCAGTTCTTC.

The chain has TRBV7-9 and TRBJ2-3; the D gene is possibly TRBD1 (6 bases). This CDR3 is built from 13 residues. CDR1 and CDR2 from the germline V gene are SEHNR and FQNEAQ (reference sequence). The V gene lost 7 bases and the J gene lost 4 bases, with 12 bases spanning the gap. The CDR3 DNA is TGTGCCAGCACCCCACAGGGCCCAGATACGCAGTATTTT. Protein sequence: CASTPQGPDTQYF.

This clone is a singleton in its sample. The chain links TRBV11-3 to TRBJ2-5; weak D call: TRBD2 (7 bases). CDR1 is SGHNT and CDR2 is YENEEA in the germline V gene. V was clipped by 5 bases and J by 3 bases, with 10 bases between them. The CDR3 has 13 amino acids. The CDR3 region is CASSRGAEETQYF. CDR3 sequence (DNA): TGTGCCAGCAGCCGGGGGGCAGAAGAGACCCAGTACTTC.

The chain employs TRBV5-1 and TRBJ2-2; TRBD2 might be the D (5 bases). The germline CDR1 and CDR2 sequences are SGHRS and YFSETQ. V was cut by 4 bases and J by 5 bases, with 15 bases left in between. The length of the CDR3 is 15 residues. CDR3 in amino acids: CASSPEGLWTGELFF. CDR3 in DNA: TGCGCCAGCAGCCCTGAGGGCCTTTGGACCGGGGAGCTGTTTTTT.

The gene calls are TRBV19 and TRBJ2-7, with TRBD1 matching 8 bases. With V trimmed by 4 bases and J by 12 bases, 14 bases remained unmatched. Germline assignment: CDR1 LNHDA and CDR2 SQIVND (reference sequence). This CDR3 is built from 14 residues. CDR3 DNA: TGTGCCAGTAGTAAACAACCCGGACAGGGAATTTTGTACTTC. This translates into CASSKQPGQGILYF.